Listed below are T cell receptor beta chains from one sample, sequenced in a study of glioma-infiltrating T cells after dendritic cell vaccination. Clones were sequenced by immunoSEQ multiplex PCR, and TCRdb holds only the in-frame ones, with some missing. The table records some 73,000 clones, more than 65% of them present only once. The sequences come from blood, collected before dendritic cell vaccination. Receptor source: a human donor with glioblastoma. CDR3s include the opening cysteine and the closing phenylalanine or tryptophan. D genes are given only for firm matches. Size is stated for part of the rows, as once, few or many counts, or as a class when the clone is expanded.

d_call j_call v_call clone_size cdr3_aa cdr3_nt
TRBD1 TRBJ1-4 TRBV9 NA CASSVGDRHEKLFF TGTGCCAGCAGCGTAGGGGACAGGCATGAAAAACTGTTTTTT
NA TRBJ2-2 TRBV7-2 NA CASSLVQHTGELFF TGTGCCAGCAGCTTAGTACAGCACACCGGGGAGCTGTTTTTT
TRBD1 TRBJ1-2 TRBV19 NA CASTPSRDRSYGYTF TGTGCCAGTACCCCCTCCCGGGACAGGTCCTATGGCTACACCTTC
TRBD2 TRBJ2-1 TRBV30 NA CAWSRAGAYNEQFF TGTGCCTGGAGTAGGGCGGGAGCCTACAATGAGCAGTTCTTC
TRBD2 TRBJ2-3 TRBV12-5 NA CASAPQPGLAPDTQYF TGTGCTAGTGCCCCCCAACCGGGACTAGCCCCAGATACGCAGTATTTT
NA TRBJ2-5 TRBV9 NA CASSVGPRGTAQETQYF TGTGCCAGCAGCGTAGGTCCCCGCGGGACTGCTCAAGAGACCCAGTACTTC
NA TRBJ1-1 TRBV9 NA CASSPETRGTEAFF TGTGCCAGCAGCCCAGAGACTCGGGGGACTGAAGCTTTCTTT
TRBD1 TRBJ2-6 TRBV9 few CASSPRTGPSPLGTNVLTF TGTGCCAGCAGCCCGCGGACAGGTCCAAGCCCCCTTGGCACCAACGTCCTGACTTTC
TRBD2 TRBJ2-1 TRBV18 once CASSVGASGINEQFF TGTGCCAGCTCCGTCGGGGCTAGCGGGATCAATGAGCAGTTCTTC
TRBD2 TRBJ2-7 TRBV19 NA CASSPGTSGVTYEQYF TGTGCCAGTAGTCCAGGAACTAGCGGTGTCACCTACGAGCAGTACTTC
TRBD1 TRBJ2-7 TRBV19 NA CASSSGTGSNEQYF TGTGCCAGTAGTTCCGGGACAGGGTCCAACGAGCAGTACTTC
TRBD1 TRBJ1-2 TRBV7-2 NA CASTLDRGLGYGYTF TGTGCCAGCACCTTGGACAGGGGGCTCGGGTATGGCTACACCTTC
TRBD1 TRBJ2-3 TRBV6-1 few CASSESTGNTDTQYF TGTGCCAGCAGTGAATCGACAGGGAACACAGATACGCAGTATTTT
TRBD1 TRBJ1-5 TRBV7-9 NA CASSRTGGKNQPQHF TGTGCCAGCAGCAGGACAGGGGGGAAAAATCAGCCCCAGCATTTT
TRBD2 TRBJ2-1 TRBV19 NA CASSATSGRSSYNEQFF TGTGCCAGTAGTGCGACTAGCGGTCGGAGCTCCTACAATGAGCAGTTCTTC
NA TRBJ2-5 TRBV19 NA CASSKYPGGREETQYF TGTGCCAGTAGCAAATACCCTGGGGGCAGGGAGGAGACCCAGTACTTC
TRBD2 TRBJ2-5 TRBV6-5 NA CASSPTSGQETQYF TGTGCCAGCAGCCCGACTAGCGGACAAGAGACCCAGTACTTC
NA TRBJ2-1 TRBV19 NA CASRKTEYNEQFF TGTGCCAGTAGGAAGACTGAGTACAATGAGCAGTTCTTC
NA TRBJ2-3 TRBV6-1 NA CASTALEDSTDTQYF TGTGCCAGCACCGCACTCGAGGATAGCACAGATACGCAGTATTTT
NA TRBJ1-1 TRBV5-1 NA CASSLGPIDSKAFF TGCGCCAGCAGCTTGGGACCGATCGACAGCAAAGCTTTCTTT
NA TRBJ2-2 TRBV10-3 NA CAISFKQGPGELFF TGTGCCATCAGCTTTAAACAGGGCCCCGGGGAGCTGTTTTTT
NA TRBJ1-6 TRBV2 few CASSPIGGSSPLHF TGTGCCAGCAGTCCGATAGGGGGTAGTTCACCCCTCCACTTT
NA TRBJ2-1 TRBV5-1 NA CASSLGLRAAETSYNEQFF TGCGCCAGCAGCTTGGGCCTCCGAGCGGCGGAGACCTCCTACAATGAGCAGTTCTTC
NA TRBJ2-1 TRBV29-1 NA CSVGRVAAYNEQFF TGCAGCGTTGGACGGGTTGCCGCCTACAATGAGCAGTTCTTC
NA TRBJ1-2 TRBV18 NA CASSTGQNPNYGYTF TGTGCCAGCTCAACTGGACAGAACCCTAACTATGGCTACACCTTC
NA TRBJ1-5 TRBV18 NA CASSPGQFQPQHF TGTGCCAGCTCACCGGGGCAGTTTCAGCCCCAGCATTTT
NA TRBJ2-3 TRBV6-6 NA CASRSQGSGTDTQYF TGTGCCAGCAGAAGTCAGGGTTCTGGCACAGATACGCAGTATTTT
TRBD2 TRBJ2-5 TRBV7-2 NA CASTPVVGSGGLQYF TGTGCCAGCACCCCTGTAGTAGGTAGCGGGGGACTCCAGTACTTC
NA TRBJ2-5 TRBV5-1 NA CASSLLEGDETQYF TGCGCCAGCAGCTTGCTTGAGGGGGACGAGACCCAGTACTTC
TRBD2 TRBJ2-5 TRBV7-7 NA CASSPGLAGGQETQYF TGTGCCAGCAGCCCAGGACTAGCGGGGGGTCAAGAGACCCAGTACTTC
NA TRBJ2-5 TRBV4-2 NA CASSQDSRDRETQYF TGTGCCAGCAGCCAAGATTCTCGTGATCGGGAGACCCAGTACTTC
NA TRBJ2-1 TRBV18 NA CASSPVPVYPNEQFF TGTGCCAGCTCACCAGTCCCAGTGTACCCGAATGAGCAGTTCTTC
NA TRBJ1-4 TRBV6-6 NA CASSSWGGTNEKLFF TGTGCCAGCAGCTCCTGGGGGGGAACTAATGAAAAACTGTTTTTT
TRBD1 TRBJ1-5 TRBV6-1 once CASSEAPRGSQPQHF TGTGCCAGCAGTGAAGCGCCCAGGGGGAGTCAGCCCCAGCATTTT
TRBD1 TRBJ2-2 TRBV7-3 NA CASGKDRVGNTGELFF TGTGCCAGCGGAAAAGACAGGGTCGGGAACACCGGGGAGCTGTTTTTT
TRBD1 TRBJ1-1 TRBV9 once CASTTMGQMNTEAFF TGTGCCAGCACCACCATGGGACAGATGAACACTGAAGCTTTCTTT
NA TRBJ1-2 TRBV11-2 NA CASSPDSYYGYTF TGTGCCAGCAGCCCGGACAGCTACTATGGCTACACCTTC
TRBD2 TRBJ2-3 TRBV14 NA CASSQFPGTSGSIGSTDTQYF TGTGCCAGCAGCCAGTTTCCCGGGACTAGCGGGAGTATAGGGAGCACAGATACGCAGTATTTT
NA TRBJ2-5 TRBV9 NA CASSVGTLQETQYF TGTGCCAGCAGCGTAGGGACTCTCCAAGAGACCCAGTACTTC
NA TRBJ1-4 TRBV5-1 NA CASSPGSKANEKLFF TGCGCCAGCAGCCCCGGGAGTAAGGCTAATGAAAAACTGTTTTTT